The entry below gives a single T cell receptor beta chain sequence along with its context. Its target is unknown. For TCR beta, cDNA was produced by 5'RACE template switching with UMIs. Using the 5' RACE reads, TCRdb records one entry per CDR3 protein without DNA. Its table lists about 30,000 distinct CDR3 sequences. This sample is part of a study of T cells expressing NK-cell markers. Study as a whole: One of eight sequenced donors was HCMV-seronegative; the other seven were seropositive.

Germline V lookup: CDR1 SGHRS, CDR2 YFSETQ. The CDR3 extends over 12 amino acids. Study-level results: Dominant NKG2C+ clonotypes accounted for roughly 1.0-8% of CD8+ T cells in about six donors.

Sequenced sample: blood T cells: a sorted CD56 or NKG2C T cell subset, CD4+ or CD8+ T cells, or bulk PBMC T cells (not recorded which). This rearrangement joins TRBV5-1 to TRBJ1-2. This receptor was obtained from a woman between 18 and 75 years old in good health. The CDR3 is CASSLANYGYTF. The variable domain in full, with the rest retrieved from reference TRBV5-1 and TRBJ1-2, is KAGVTQTPRYLIKTRGQQVTLSCSPISGHRSVSWYQQTPGQGLQFLFEYFSETQRNKGNFPGRFSGRQFSNSRSEMNVSTLELGDSALYLCASSLANYGYTFGSGTRLTVV.